Below, one TCR beta chain is given with its context. The CDR3 extends over 12 amino acids. V lost 6 bases and J lost 10, with 15 bases in between. The V gene's germline CDR1 is SEHNR and CDR2 FQNEAQ (reference sequence). Only in-frame clones appear in the TCRdb table, and some are missing; sequencing was by immunoSEQ multiplex PCR. In the table there are some 97,000 clones, over 80% of which are singletons. Locally advanced or metastatic urothelial carcinoma affected the patients. This specimen belongs to a study of PD-L1 blockade in urothelial cancer. The receptor's source is a woman older than 75 with urothelial cancer. The input for sequencing was PBMCs, taken around atezolizumab (anti-PD-L1) treatment. V gene TRBV7-9 combines with J gene TRBJ1-1; D is undetermined. The CDR3 bases are TGTGCCAGCAGTTATCAGGCGGCGGGAGCTTTCTTT. This gives the protein CASSYQAAGAFF.